This is a list of T cell receptor beta chains from one sample in a study of blood T cell repertoires in COVID-19. Some clones are missing from TCRdb's copy, which holds only in-frame ones; the method was immunoSEQ multiplex PCR. Of about 350,000 clones listed, more than 70% are singletons. Sequencing was performed on peripheral blood. These receptors all come from a woman aged 55-75 years with COVID-19, enrolled during active disease. The CDR3 runs from the conserved cysteine through the conserved F or W. Each record gives: D gene, J gene, CDR3 length, clone size, V gene, CDR3 protein, CDR3 DNA. D genes are given only for firm matches. Clone size is shown for a subset of rows, as once, few, many or a class of expanded clone.

NA,TRBJ1-6,14,NA,TRBV5-1,CASSSGQEDSPLHF,TGCGCCAGCAGCTCGGGACAAGAGGATTCACCCCTCCACTTT
NA,TRBJ1-1,13,NA,TRBV6-4,CASQRDTNTEAFF,TGTGCCAGCCAGCGGGACACGAACACTGAAGCTTTCTTT
NA,TRBJ1-1,13,NA,TRBV2,CASGGWLGTEAFF,TGTGCCAGCGGCGGTTGGTTGGGCACTGAAGCTTTCTTT
NA,TRBJ1-5,16,NA,TRBV3-1/TRBV3-2,CASSPTAASGSQPQHF,TGTGCCAGCAGCCCAACGGCGGCTTCGGGGAGTCAGCCCCAGCATTTT
NA,TRBJ2-5,10,NA,TRBV2,CASQRETQYF,TGTGCCAGCCAACGGGAGACCCAGTACTTC
TRBD1,TRBJ1-2,18,once,TRBV19,CASSIVPGTGSIGYGYTF,TGTGCCAGTAGTATAGTCCCCGGGACAGGGTCGATTGGCTATGGCTACACCTTC
TRBD2,TRBJ2-5,11,once,TRBV11-2,CASDGGETQYF,TGTGCCAGTGACGGGGGGGAGACCCAGTACTTC
NA,TRBJ2-7,15,NA,TRBV5-6,CASSPRALLGYEQYF,TGTGCCAGCAGCCCCAGGGCTCTATTGGGCTACGAGCAGTACTTC
TRBD1,TRBJ1-4,15,NA,TRBV6-5,CASRDGQGGNEKLFF,TGTGCCAGCAGAGACGGACAGGGAGGTAATGAAAAACTGTTTTTT
NA,TRBJ2-3,17,NA,TRBV7-8,CASRHSGPAGASHTQYF,TGTGCCAGCAGGCACAGTGGCCCCGCGGGGGCGTCGCATACGCAGTATTTT
NA,TRBJ1-1,13,NA,TRBV6-5,CASHRRRGTEAFF,TGTGCCAGCCACCGCAGGAGAGGGACTGAAGCTTTCTTT
NA,TRBJ2-6,17,NA,TRBV4-2,CASSQGHSASGANVLTF,TGTGCCAGCAGCCAAGGGCATTCAGCGTCTGGGGCCAACGTCCTGACTTTC
NA,TRBJ2-4,16,NA,TRBV28,CASSLAGRFGGNIQYF,TGTGCCAGCAGTTTGGCAGGCCGATTCGGGGGAAACATTCAGTACTTC
NA,TRBJ2-1,19,once,TRBV5-6,CASSLALAGLSRSYNEQFF,TGTGCCAGCAGCTTGGCCCTCGCGGGTCTGTCTAGATCCTACAATGAGCAGTTCTTC
NA,TRBJ1-3,14,NA,TRBV30,CAWSVSFSGNTIYF,TGTGCCTGGAGTGTCAGTTTTTCGGGAAACACCATATATTTT
NA,TRBJ1-4,12,once,TRBV19,CASKFKREKLFF,TGTGCCAGTAAATTCAAGAGGGAAAAACTGTTTTTT
TRBD1,TRBJ1-4,15,NA,TRBV2,CASSRDRAINEKLFF,TGTGCCAGCAGTCGAGACAGGGCGATTAATGAAAAACTGTTTTTT
NA,TRBJ2-2,17,NA,TRBV12-5,CASGLMVVAANTGELFF,TGTGCTAGTGGTTTGATGGTAGTAGCGGCGAACACCGGGGAGCTGTTTTTT
TRBD1,TRBJ1-2,13,NA,TRBV7-9,CASSQDRVPGYTF,TGTGCCAGCAGCCAAGACAGGGTACCTGGCTACACCTTC
NA,TRBJ1-5,13,NA,TRBV12-5,CASARGEGQPQHF,TGTGCTAGTGCCAGGGGTGAAGGTCAGCCCCAGCATTTT
NA,TRBJ1-3,16,NA,TRBV5-4,CASSLDASSSGNTIYF,TGTGCCAGCAGCCTGGATGCGTCATCCTCTGGAAACACCATATATTTT
TRBD2,TRBJ2-1,17,NA,TRBV4-1,CASSSRTSGGPSNEQFF,TGCGCCAGCAGCTCCCGGACTAGCGGGGGTCCTTCCAATGAGCAGTTCTTC
NA,TRBJ2-2,12,few,TRBV10-3,CAISQGTGELFF,TGTGCCATCAGTCAGGGGACCGGGGAGCTGTTTTTT
NA,TRBJ2-5,16,NA,TRBV20-1,CSASYELSSTGETQYF,TGCAGTGCTAGTTATGAACTTAGCTCAACAGGAGAGACCCAGTACTTC
TRBD1,TRBJ1-1,13,NA,TRBV2,CASGSRQGRKAFF,TGTGCCAGTGGGTCCCGACAGGGACGGAAAGCTTTCTTT
NA,TRBJ2-7,13,NA,TRBV5-1,CASSLTESHEQYF,TGCGCCAGCAGCTTGACCGAAAGCCACGAGCAGTACTTC
NA,TRBJ2-3,15,NA,TRBV28,CASSAGGPGADTQYF,TGTGCCAGCAGCGCAGGGGGGCCCGGGGCAGATACGCAGTATTTT
NA,TRBJ1-2,14,NA,TRBV2,CASSERRAFYGYTF,TGTGCCAGCAGTGAACGGCGGGCCTTCTATGGCTACACCTTC
NA,TRBJ2-1,19,NA,TRBV3-1/TRBV3-2,CASSQELRDKDRDRDEQFF,TGTGCCAGCAGCCAAGAATTGCGGGACAAAGACAGGGATAGGGATGAGCAGTTCTTC
NA,TRBJ2-1,14,once,TRBV18,CASSPKGHGDEQFF,TGTGCCAGCTCACCAAAGGGACATGGGGATGAGCAGTTCTTC
TRBD1,TRBJ1-2,16,NA,TRBV5-1,CATITNRDRSNYGYTF,TGCGCCACCATCACCAACCGGGACAGATCTAACTATGGCTACACCTTC
TRBD1,TRBJ2-2,19,NA,TRBV7-9,CASRDRDRGSSGNTGELFF,TGTGCCAGCAGGGACCGGGACAGGGGGTCAAGCGGGAACACCGGGGAGCTGTTTTTT
TRBD1,TRBJ1-5,14,NA,TRBV5-1,CASSLGTGGQPQHF,TGCGCCAGCAGCTTGGGGACAGGAGGTCAGCCCCAGCATTTT
TRBD1,TRBJ2-2,17,NA,TRBV5-1,CASSLNRDRGKTGELFF,TGCGCCAGCAGCTTGAATAGGGACAGGGGGAAAACCGGGGAGCTGTTTTTT
TRBD1,TRBJ2-1,15,NA,TRBV18,CASSKPGTGYNEQFF,TGTGCCAGCTCTAAACCAGGGACAGGGTACAATGAGCAGTTCTTC
TRBD2,TRBJ2-1,15,NA,TRBV5-4,CASSFSLAGGREQFF,TGTGCCAGCAGCTTTTCTCTAGCGGGGGGTCGTGAGCAGTTCTTC
NA,TRBJ1-1,14,NA,TRBV5-1,CASSLPRVNTEAFF,TGCGCCAGCAGCCTTCCCAGGGTGAACACTGAAGCTTTCTTT
TRBD2,TRBJ2-3,21,NA,TRBV13,CASSSLRGGGVIGASTDTQYF,TGTGCCAGCAGCTCCCTAAGGGGCGGGGGGGTAATCGGCGCTAGCACAGATACGCAGTATTTT
NA,TRBJ1-4,17,NA,TRBV19,CASSIGLTGGTNEKLFF,TGTGCCAGTAGTATCGGACTGACAGGTGGAACTAATGAAAAACTGTTTTTT
TRBD1,TRBJ1-5,14,NA,TRBV2,CASSIAGGDQPQHF,TGTGCCAGCAGCATTGCAGGGGGCGATCAGCCCCAGCATTTT
TRBD1,TRBJ1-4,16,NA,TRBV2,CASRLWTGGTNEKLFF,TGTGCCAGCAGGCTCTGGACAGGGGGTACTAATGAAAAACTGTTTTTT
TRBD1,TRBJ1-2,16,NA,TRBV19,CASSNVGQTGRTGYTF,TGTGCCAGTAGTAATGTGGGACAGACAGGACGAACTGGCTACACCTTC
TRBD2,TRBJ2-3,15,NA,TRBV28,CASKEAGGSTDTQYF,TGTGCCAGCAAAGAGGCGGGGGGGAGCACAGATACGCAGTATTTT
TRBD1,TRBJ2-7,14,NA,TRBV5-1,CASSIGQGAYEQYF,TGCGCCAGCAGCATAGGACAGGGGGCCTACGAGCAGTACTTC
NA,TRBJ2-7,14,once,TRBV6-5,CASSPTRTVHEQYF,TGTGCCAGCAGTCCCACCCGGACAGTCCACGAGCAGTACTTC
NA,TRBJ2-1,13,NA,TRBV5-4,CASTIRRGSEQFF,TGTGCCAGCACAATTCGACGCGGCTCTGAGCAGTTCTTC
TRBD1,TRBJ2-1,11,NA,TRBV4-1,CASSQTGRQFF,TGCGCCAGCAGCCAGACAGGGAGGCAGTTCTTC
NA,TRBJ2-1,17,NA,TRBV14,CASSQQLQGPYYNEQFF,TGTGCCAGCAGCCAGCAACTTCAGGGGCCCTACTACAATGAGCAGTTCTTC
NA,TRBJ1-4,13,NA,TRBV6-5,CASLRQPDEKLFF,TGTGCCAGCCTGCGGCAGCCAGATGAAAAACTGTTTTTT
NA,TRBJ1-5,14,NA,TRBV19,CASSRSGRDQPQHF,TGTGCCAGTAGTCGGTCAGGGAGGGATCAGCCCCAGCATTTT
NA,TRBJ2-3,13,NA,TRBV6-5,CASRYAPGDTQYF,TGTGCCAGCAGATATGCCCCCGGGGATACGCAGTATTTT
TRBD1,TRBJ1-3,14,NA,TRBV9,CASSETGTGNTIYF,TGTGCCAGCAGCGAGACAGGGACTGGAAACACCATATATTTT
TRBD1,TRBJ2-7,13,NA,TRBV7-9,CASSGTDPYEQYF,TGTGCCAGTTCCGGGACAGACCCCTACGAGCAGTACTTC
TRBD1,TRBJ2-1,16,NA,TRBV5-1,CASSPRGQGTYNEQFF,TGCGCCAGCAGCCCGCGCGGACAGGGGACGTACAATGAGCAGTTCTTC
TRBD1,TRBJ1-4,11,NA,TRBV7-9,CASSRGQGLTF,TGTGCCAGCAGCCGGGGACAGGGATTGACTTTT
NA,TRBJ2-7,15,NA,TRBV4-2,CASSQDTRTGREQYF,TGTGCCAGCAGCCAAGATACCCGGACGGGGAGGGAGCAGTACTTC
NA,TRBJ2-1,15,NA,TRBV9,CASSGSQSPYNEQFF,TGTGCCAGCAGCGGCTCACAGTCCCCCTACAATGAGCAGTTCTTC
NA,TRBJ1-3,15,once,TRBV11-2,CASRIGVYSGNTIYF,TGTGCCAGCAGGATCGGAGTTTACTCTGGAAACACCATATATTTT
TRBD1,TRBJ2-5,14,NA,TRBV5-1,CASSFGQGRQTQYF,TGCGCCAGCAGCTTTGGACAGGGGAGGCAGACCCAGTACTTC
NA,TRBJ1-2,15,NA,TRBV18,CASSLGQFDFYGYTF,TGTGCCAGCTCACTCGGACAGTTCGACTTCTATGGCTACACCTTC